This is a list of T cell receptor beta chains from one sample in a study of T-cell memory formation after mild COVID-19. One entry per CDR3 protein results from TCRdb running MiXCR on the 5' RACE reads. The sample contains 350,000 to 500,000 distinct CDR3 sequences, about a quarter of which appear only once. Source material: PBMCs or a T cell subset sorted from them (not recorded which). These receptors were obtained from an adult woman who had mild COVID-19 (a few samples of this study predate the infection). Cell type and time point are not known. The conserved cysteine and the conserved F or W are not part of the CDR3 here. Each record gives: V gene, CDR3 protein.

>TRBV4-1
ASSSGQGAMSTDTQY
>TRBV12-3/TRBV12-4
ASRGQSRITEEAF
>TRBV13
ASSYLRTSGGKETQY
>TRBV23-1
ASSLPQSYPSATEAF
>TRBV2
ASKTGGSNTGELF
>TRBV14
ASSRLVGTGELF
>TRBV6-2/TRBV6-3
ASSDVAGQGADTQY
>TRBV11-3
ASSLKAEPSYNEQF
>TRBV28
ASTYPSEETQY
>TRBV12-3/TRBV12-4
ASSLAGGNGREH
>TRBV3-1
ASSQGSGVSGEQY
>TRBV2
ASKGRTGIGQQY
>TRBV7-3
ASSPHGGGVNNEQF
>TRBV27
ASSLEGPGNEQF
>TRBV7-9
ASSHYREDTEAF
>TRBV15
ATSRDRGVPYNEQF
>TRBV12-5
ASGLTGAYEQY
>TRBV24-1
ATSPAGQGIPGTGELF
>TRBV6-2/TRBV6-3
ASSYSTAGAF
>TRBV10-3
AISENKPPYEQY
>TRBV6-2/TRBV6-3
ASSYSSGRAANEQF
>TRBV9
ASSVGATGLSDEAF
>TRBV4-3
ASSQENGWDYNEQF
>TRBV6-5
ASSLTRPESNTQY
>TRBV29-1
SVGFWVGEETQY
>TRBV5-1
ASSLAPRTAYTDTQY
>TRBV12-3/TRBV12-4
ASSSQGTPDPRGGYT
>TRBV7-9
ASSLWQGVSYEQY
>TRBV11-3
ASSLWAQNEKLF
>TRBV6-5
ASIGLGQETQY
>TRBV7-8
ASSLGTGLHNEQF
>TRBV10-3
AISAGTGSPDTQY
>TRBV15
ATSRDLGEAQPQH
>TRBV24-1
DTSDPRTSGETQY
>TRBV5-1
ASSLVKQYPATGELF
>TRBV9
ASSPLDGFAEAF
>TRBV14
ASSQDPASYLSNTGELF
>TRBV5-1
ASSIRTDNNEQF
>TRBV6-1
ASSDTWSGGDTQY
>TRBV5-1
ASSLGLTANRQETQY
>TRBV7-6
ASSLDALPPGAYGNTIY
>TRBV10-3
AISDFPTNYGYT
>TRBV6-6
ASSYSAVSGNTIY
>TRBV24-1
ATSDLENNEQF
>TRBV19
ASNLPGQGHGYT
>TRBV19
ASSMRTGYTEAF
>TRBV6-5
ASNPTGARETQY
>TRBV6-2/TRBV6-3
ASSYSRSGETQY
>TRBV7-9
ASSSGLPPGNEQF
>TRBV18
ASSHGQGNEQF
>TRBV3-1
ASSTIRGPSSYNEQF